One sample yielded the 4 T cell receptor beta chains listed below, sequenced in a study of blood T cells in healthy people across ages. Alongside a J-beta primer mix, a sample-barcoded 5' primer served in a second PCR lasting roughly 6 to 11 cycles. TCRdb fed the 5' RACE reads into MiXCR, producing one record per CDR3 protein. The table records some 930,000 distinct CDR3 sequences, approximately 32% of them present only once. The data also belong to a second study, concerning T cells of mothers and their children.

The sequenced sample consisted of blood. These receptor sequences come from a woman in her thirties or forties in good health.

A few counts support this clonotype. This chain connects TRBV3-1 to TRBJ2-1; TRBD2 agrees at 10 bases. After removal of 0 bases from V and 4 bases from J, the junction contained 9 bases not matched to a gene. CDR1 is LGHDT and CDR2 is YNNKEL in the germline V gene (reference sequence). The CDR3 consists of 18 residues. CDR3 sequence: CASSQDKLAGTAYNEQFF. In DNA form, the CDR3 reads TGTGCCAGCAGCCAAGATAAACTAGCGGGGACCGCGTACAATGAGCAGTTCTTC.

In this sample, this clonotype turned up many times. This chain uses TRBV7-9 with TRBJ2-1, with D perhaps matching TRBD1 (6 bases). Trimming left V 5 bases short and J 7 bases short, with 18 bases between. The germline V gene encodes CDR1 SEHNR and CDR2 FQNEAQ (reference sequence). The CDR3 sequence is 15 residues long. The CDR3 is CASSPRQDLRNEQFF. The CDR3, as DNA: TGTGCCAGCAGCCCACGACAGGATCTGAGGAATGAGCAGTTCTTC.

A remark on this clonotype: One end of the junction varies from germline; a read error may be responsible. The gene calls are TRBV15 and TRBJ2-7; perhaps TRBD1 as D (5 bases). The V gene's germline CDR1 is LNHNV and CDR2 YYDKDF (reference sequence). The CDR3 is made up of 15 amino acids. This chain's CDR3 is CAASREVQGTYEQYF. DNA of the CDR3: TGTGCCGCCAGCAGAGAGGTGCAGGGCACCTACGAGCAGTACTTC.

The chain links TRBV28 to TRBJ2-7, with 10 bases that match TRBD1. V lost 4 bases, J lost 3 bases, and 9 bases stayed unmatched. This CDR3 has 16 amino acids. Germline CDR1 reads MDHEN; CDR2 reads SYDVKM. The CDR3 reads CASSSPSGTGVYEQYF. DNA for the CDR3: TGTGCCAGCAGTTCACCTTCCGGGACAGGGGTCTACGAGCAGTACTTC.